This TCR beta chain was captured in a study of T cells in Graves' hyperthyroidism and ophthalmopathy. Stable Graves' hyperthyroidism denoted no ophthalmopathy progression over 18 months. Based on clinical symptoms, serum thyroxine and TRAb, thyroid ultrasound and orbital computed tomography, diagnoses were reached. Study-level findings and limits: Ophthalmopathy and stable hyperthyroidism were told apart by a 13 V-J model. In blood, most of the thyroid clonotypes expanded above 0.001 were also present.

In its sample, this clonotype was seen many times. The antigen remains undetermined. RNA transcripts yielded amplified TCR beta CDR3 regions. Using the HTBI primer set, a first-round RT-PCR was run on the TCR CDR3. Using its own MiXCR run on the multiplex PCR reads, TCRdb lists one record per CDR3 protein. The table records under 400,000 distinct CDR3 sequences, roughly a fifth of them present only once. Sequencing was performed on blood. The receptor was derived from a woman aged 50 to 65 with Graves' hyperthyroidism.

For the CDR3, the DNA is TGCGCCAGCAGCTTGGGCAGCGGAGGTAGCTCCTACGAGCAGTACTTC. Protein product: CASSLGSGGSSYEQYF. The chain uses TRBV5-1 and TRBJ2-7, with D possibly being TRBD2 (5 bases). Between the trimmed V and J ends, which lost 0 bases and 0 bases, there was a span of 13 bases. CDR1 is SGHRS and CDR2 is YFSETQ in the germline V gene. The CDR3 sequence is 16 residues long.